These 4 T cell receptor beta chains share one sample of origin, sequenced in a study of T-cell memory formation after mild COVID-19. A single record per CDR3 protein comes from TCRdb applying MiXCR to the 5' RACE reads. The sample has about 470,000 distinct CDR3 sequences, 20% to 25% seen once. Sequencing was done on a sample of PBMCs or a T cell subset sorted from them (not recorded which). These receptors came from an adult woman who had mild COVID-19 (a few samples of this study predate the infection). Cell type and time point are not known.

This chain connects TRBV12-3 or TRBV12-4 to TRBJ1-2; tentative D call: TRBD1 (6 bases). The ends were cut back, 1 base at V and 7 bases at J, with 16 bases in the middle. This CDR3 comprises 15 residues. In DNA form, the CDR3 reads TGTGCCAGCAGTTTAGAGGGGGTGGGGCAGGCTGGCTACACCTTC. Protein sequence: CASSLEGVGQAGYTF.

This clonotype showed up many times. The chain has TRBV6-1 and TRBJ1-1, with D perhaps matching TRBD1 (6 bases). This CDR3 contains 13 residues. Germline V gene lookup returns CDR1 MNHNS and CDR2 SASEGT. V lost 10 bases, J lost 3 bases, and 15 bases lay in between. The CDR3 DNA follows: TGTGCCAACAAAGACAGGTTGGACACTGAAGCTTTCTTT. It yields the protein CANKDRLDTEAFF.

The chain links TRBV7-9 to TRBJ2-7; 8 bases match TRBD2. CDR1 is SEHNR and CDR2 is FQNEAQ in the germline V gene (reference sequence). CDR3 size: 15 residues. V shed 0 bases, J shed 3 bases, and the junction held 4 bases outside the gene matches. CDR3 sequence reads: CASSLALAGLYEQYF. The CDR3 DNA is TGTGCCAGCAGCTTAGCCCTAGCGGGTCTCTACGAGCAGTACTTC.

The chain employs TRBV9 and TRBJ2-1; D remains ambiguous. Per the germline V gene, CDR1 is SGDLS and CDR2 is YYNGEE. V was cut by 4 bases and J by 9 bases, with 14 bases left in between. The CDR3 contains 13 residues. This CDR3 is CASSIDLVSEQFF. The CDR3 region has the DNA TGTGCCAGCAGCATCGACTTAGTGAGTGAGCAGTTCTTC.